A single sample gave rise to the 27 T cell receptor beta chains below, sequenced in a study of graft-versus-host responses after intestinal transplantation. Sequencing was performed with immunoSEQ multiplex PCR; in TCRdb, only in-frame clones are kept and a portion is missing. Here the sample spans roughly 69,000 clones, over 85% being singletons. The sequencing used bone marrow, collected approximately 100 weeks after intestinal transplantation. These receptors all come from a human patient who received an intestinal transplant, so some T cells may come from the graft donor.

The chain is built from TRBV7-9 and TRBJ2-3; 16 bases match TRBD2. Germline assignment: CDR1 SEHNR and CDR2 FQNEAQ (reference sequence). The V segment lost 5 bases and the J segment 3 bases; nucleotides outside the gene matches: 11. The CDR3 runs to 19 residues. CDR3: CASSREGLAGGPGTDTQYF. DNA of the CDR3: TGTGCCAGCAGCCGAGAGGGACTAGCGGGGGGGCCTGGAACAGATACGCAGTATTTT.

The chain has TRBV4-1 and TRBJ2-3, with 10 bases that match TRBD2. The ends lost 0 bases at V and 3 bases at J; junction bases unmatched: 6. Per germline, CDR1 MGHRA and CDR2 YSYEKL. The CDR3 is 17 amino acids. This chain's CDR3 is CASSQELAGELTDTQYF. The CDR3 DNA sequence: TGCGCCAGCAGCCAAGAGCTAGCGGGAGAGCTTACAGATACGCAGTATTTT.

The chain is built from TRBV9 and TRBJ2-3, with D perhaps given as TRBD1 or TRBD2 (5 bases each). Trimming shortened V by 3 bases and J by 0 bases, and 29 bases separated the two germline ends. The CDR3 loop spans 21 amino acids. The germline gives CDR1 SGDLS, CDR2 YYNGEE. The CDR3 sequence is CASSGIGRSIRGSSSTDTQYF. The DNA for the CDR3 is TGTGCCAGCAGCGGGATAGGACGCTCAATCCGGGGCAGCTCTAGCACAGATACGCAGTATTTT.

The rearrangement uses TRBV7-3 and TRBJ2-5; 10 nucleotides line up with TRBD2. The V segment lost 5 bases and the J segment 2 bases; nucleotides outside the gene matches: 5. CDR1 is SGHTA and CDR2 is FQGTGA in the germline V gene. This CDR3 region has 15 residues. In DNA form, the CDR3 reads TGTGCCAGCAGCACCGGGACTAGCGCACAAGAGACCCAGTACTTC. Amino acids: CASSTGTSAQETQYF.

The J gene is TRBJ2-7, the V gene TRBV6-6; TRBD1 is a possible D gene (6 bases). This CDR3 region has 13 residues. The V and J ends lost 6 bases and 0 bases respectively, with 9 bases between them. Per germline, CDR1 MNHNY and CDR2 SVGAGI (reference sequence). CDR3 sequence reads: CASRVTGSYEQYF. The DNA of the CDR3 is TGTGCCAGCAGAGTGACAGGCTCCTACGAGCAGTACTTC.

The chain uses TRBV5-1 and TRBJ2-3, with 10 bases matching TRBD1. Germline assignment: CDR1 SGHRS and CDR2 YFSETQ. Unmatched junction bases numbered 5, after V lost 4 bases and J lost 3 bases. The CDR3 is made up of 15 amino acids. CDR3 residues: CASSIDRGLTDTQYF. As DNA, the CDR3 is TGCGCCAGCAGCATAGACAGGGGGCTGACAGATACGCAGTATTTT.

The chain carries TRBV7-9 and TRBJ2-7; TRBD2 aligns across 10 bases. V trimming: 6 bases; J trimming: 1 base; junction bases outside the gene matches: 9. CDR1 SEHNR and CDR2 FQNEAQ come from the germline V gene (reference sequence). The CDR3 is 16 amino acids. CDR3 sequence (DNA): TGTGCCAGCAGTCCCAGACTGACTAGCGGGTCCTACGAGCAGTACTTC. The encoded protein is CASSPRLTSGSYEQYF.

The chain has TRBV29-1 and TRBJ2-1; D gene ambiguous. From germline, CDR1 is SQVTM and CDR2 ANQGSEA. Trimming cost V 5 bases and J 0 bases, with 11 bases left between them. CDR3 size: 14 residues. The CDR3: CSVSSSSSYNEQFF. CDR3 nucleotides: TGCAGCGTTTCGTCGTCGAGCTCCTACAATGAGCAGTTCTTC.

This chain links TRBV5-1 with TRBJ2-4; tentative D call: TRBD1 (5 bases). The CDR3 length is 15 residues. CDR1 SGHRS and CDR2 YFSETQ come from the germline V gene. V lost 0 bases, J lost 5 bases, and 12 bases lay in between. The CDR3 loop is CASSLARATENIQYF. CDR3 DNA sequence: TGCGCCAGCAGCTTGGCCAGGGCGACAGAAAACATTCAGTACTTC.

This chain links TRBV7-2 with TRBJ2-4; D not certain. With 0 bases removed from V and 3 bases from J, the gap between germline ends came to 9 bases. Germline CDR1 is SGHTA and CDR2 is FQGNSA. This CDR3 is 15 amino acids long. DNA for the CDR3: TGTGCCAGCAGCTTAGCTGGCCCTAGCAAAAACATTCAGTACTTC. Its protein is CASSLAGPSKNIQYF.

The CDR3 is CASSPHRVVDETQYF. The CDR3 DNA is TGTGCCAGCAGCCCTCACAGGGTGGTGGACGAGACCCAGTACTTC. V usage is TRBV7-6 and J usage is TRBJ2-5; D possibly corresponds to TRBD1 (6 bases). Germline V CDR1 and CDR2: SGHVS, FNYEAQ. Trimming shortened V by 5 bases and J by 5 bases, and 18 bases separated the two germline ends. The CDR3 has 15 amino acids.

The rearrangement links TRBV27 to TRBJ2-3; TRBD1 agrees at 8 bases. V shed 2 bases, J shed 5 bases, and the junction held 9 bases outside the gene matches. Germline loops: CDR1 MNHEY, CDR2 SMNVEV (reference sequence). The CDR3 is 16 amino acids. The CDR3 spells CASSLGDRLEGDTQYF. CDR3 DNA: TGTGCCAGCAGTTTAGGGGACAGGTTGGAAGGAGATACGCAGTATTTT.

This clone was seen a single time. The rearrangement uses TRBV9 and TRBJ2-1; D is perhaps TRBD2 (6 bases). The CDR3 sequence is 14 residues long. Looked up from germline, CDR1 is SGDLS and CDR2 is YYNGEE. V lost 3 bases and J lost 6, with 13 bases in between. CDR3 loop: CASSDRDSFNEQFF. The CDR3 DNA sequence: TGTGCCAGCAGCGACCGGGACTCTTTCAATGAGCAGTTCTTC.

This rearrangement joins TRBV6-1 to TRBJ1-1; maybe TRBD1 (5 bases). The germline gives CDR1 MNHNS, CDR2 SASEGT. This CDR3 comprises 14 residues. The germline V and J ends were trimmed by 4 bases and 3 bases, with 12 bases remaining between them. CDR3 loop: CASSVGAADTEAFF. CDR3 bases: TGTGCCAGCAGTGTCGGGGCAGCGGACACTGAAGCTTTCTTT.

The V call is TRBV9, the J call TRBJ2-5, with unresolved D. The CDR3 has 14 residues. Germline CDR1 is SGDLS and CDR2 is YYNGEE. Trimming stripped 0 bases from V and 5 bases from J, with 11 bases between. The CDR3 sequence is CASSVEGDSETQYF. In nucleotides, the CDR3 is TGTGCCAGCAGCGTAGAGGGTGACTCGGAGACCCAGTACTTC.

This chain uses TRBV9 with TRBJ1-2; 8 bases fit TRBD1. CDR1 and CDR2 (germline): SGDLS, YYNGEE. V trimming: 4 bases; J trimming: 8 bases; junction bases outside the gene matches: 13. CDR3 length: 15 residues. CDR3 DNA sequence: TGTGCCAGCAGCCCAGACGGCACAGGGGGTAGGGGCTACACCTTC. This translates into CASSPDGTGGRGYTF.

V is TRBV10-3 and J is TRBJ2-1, with D perhaps matching TRBD2 (6 bases). V shed 2 bases and J shed 7 bases, with 9 bases lying between them. Per germline, CDR1 ENHRY and CDR2 SYGVKD. The CDR3 is made up of 13 amino acids. CDR3 in amino acids: CAISEISGNEQFF. Written as DNA, the CDR3 is TGTGCCATCAGTGAGATTAGCGGAAATGAGCAGTTCTTC.

The rearrangement uses TRBV11-2 and TRBJ2-7; D gene unclear. This CDR3 comprises 13 residues. V lost 2 bases to trimming and J lost 4 bases, with 9 bases between them. Germline CDR1 reads SGHAT; CDR2 reads FQNNGV. The CDR3 is CASSLSFGYEQYF. The CDR3 coding sequence is TGTGCCAGCAGCTTATCTTTCGGTTACGAGCAGTACTTC.

The V call is TRBV10-3, the J call TRBJ2-2, with TRBD2 identical over 12 bases. From germline, CDR1 is ENHRY and CDR2 SYGVKD. This CDR3 spans 16 amino acids. J gave up 6 bases and V 3 bases, and 5 bases lay outside the gene matches. This CDR3 reads CAISDPSGGAPGELFF. The CDR3 DNA reads TGTGCCATCAGTGATCCTAGCGGGGGGGCCCCCGGGGAGCTGTTTTTT.

This chain links TRBV11-1 with TRBJ1-1; the match to TRBD1 covers 9 bases. The germline V gene has CDR1 SGHAT and CDR2 FQDESV (reference sequence). Trimming cost V 1 base and J 11 bases; bases outside gene matches: 5. The CDR3 sequence is 13 residues long. The CDR3 reads CASSLGTDRGAFF. The CDR3 region has the DNA TGTGCCAGCAGCTTAGGAACCGACAGGGGGGCTTTCTTT. The full variable domain, completed using reference TRBV11-1 and TRBJ1-1, is EAEVAQSPRYKITEKSQAVAFWCDPISGHATLYWYRQILGQGPELLVQFQDESVVDDSQLPKDRFSAERLKGVDSTLKIQPAELGDSAMYLCASSLGTDRGAFFGQGTRLTVV.

In its sample, this clone was seen a few times. The chain uses TRBV11-2 and TRBJ1-1; D gene ambiguous. CDR3 length equals 15 residues. The germline V gene has CDR1 SGHAT and CDR2 FQNNGV. Trimming pared 4 bases from V and 0 bases from J, leaving 12 bases between. The CDR3 coding sequence is TGTGCCAGCAGCTATCCGGGCGGATTGAACACTGAAGCTTTCTTT. Encoded protein: CASSYPGGLNTEAFF.

CDR3 region: CASSGSEKLFF. The CDR3 DNA reads as TGTGCCAGCAGTGGTAGTGAAAAACTGTTTTTT. This sequence joins TRBV2 and TRBJ1-4; no firm D call. Germline V gives CDR1 SNHLY, CDR2 FYNNEI. Trimming stripped 4 bases from V and 7 bases from J, with 4 bases between. CDR3 length equals 11 residues.

The chain has TRBV18 and TRBJ1-4; D possibly corresponds to TRBD1 (5 bases). The V and J ends lost 3 bases and 3 bases respectively, with 8 bases between them. Germline CDR1 KGHSH, CDR2 LQKENI. CDR3 length: 14 residues. The CDR3 reads CASSPGGSNEKLFF. The CDR3 DNA reads as TGTGCCAGCTCACCGGGGGGTTCTAATGAAAAACTGTTTTTT. The whole variable domain, filled in from reference TRBV18 and TRBJ1-4, reads NAGVMQNPRHLVRRRGQEARLRCSPMKGHSHVYWYRQLPEEGLKFMVYLQKENIIDESGMPKERFSAEFPKEGPSILRIQQVVRGDSAAYFCASSPGGSNEKLFFGSGTQLSVL.

This rearrangement joins TRBV6-5 to TRBJ1-1, with TRBD1 as a possible D gene (6 bases). Trimming left V 7 bases short and J 1 base short, with 16 bases between. The length of the CDR3 is 15 residues. Germline CDR1 is MNHEY and CDR2 is SVGAGI. As DNA, the CDR3 is TGTGCCAGCACCAATGGAGACAGGCGGAACACTGAAGCTTTCTTT. This gives the protein CASTNGDRRNTEAFF.

This chain connects TRBV29-1 to TRBJ1-2, with D perhaps TRBD1 (5 bases). The CDR3 totals 12 residues. Trimming pared 7 bases from V and 6 bases from J, leaving 15 bases between. The germline V gene has CDR1 SQVTM and CDR2 ANQGSEA. CDR3 sequence reads: CSARGIHHGYTF. CDR3 DNA sequence: TGCAGCGCCCGGGGCATCCATCATGGCTACACCTTC.

The V gene is TRBV11-3, the J gene TRBJ2-1; 7 bases fit TRBD2. The germline CDR1 and CDR2 sequences are SGHNT and YENEEA. The J segment lost 6 bases and the V segment lost 4 bases, leaving 6 bases of the junction unmatched. The CDR3 is 14 amino acids. CDR3 sequence reads: CASSSASGSNEQFF. The DNA of the CDR3 is TGTGCCAGCAGCTCAGCTAGCGGCTCCAATGAGCAGTTCTTC.

CDR3 region: CASSPDSNQPQHF. CDR3 DNA sequence: TGTGCCAGCAGTCCCGACAGCAATCAGCCCCAGCATTTT. The genes are TRBV27 and TRBJ1-5; D not certain. V was pared by 5 bases and J by 1 base, with 6 bases between. In germline, CDR1 is MNHEY, CDR2 SMNVEV (reference sequence). The CDR3 is 13 amino acids.